This T cell receptor (beta chain) was captured by sequencing in a study of CD8 T cells in Susac syndrome. Study results and caveats: The study recognized that the number of individuals in its TCR sequencing and HLA analysis was relatively small.

Germline CDR1 is GTSNPN and CDR2 is SVGIG (reference sequence). Unmatched junction bases numbered 16, after V lost 0 bases and J lost 4 bases. The CDR3 has 18 residues. Turning to this clonotype: Its antigen remains unknown.

RNA was extracted with the RNeasy kit, and a quantity of roughly 0.5 to 1 ug was reverse transcribed using random hexamers. The immunoSEQ assay covered 54 Vbeta and 13 Jbeta segments for CDR3. Via MiXCR, TCRdb re-called the immunoSEQ multiplex PCR reads, giving one row per CDR3 protein. The sample holds about 250,000 distinct CDR3 sequences, about 94% seen once. The multiple sclerosis controls consisted of treatment-naive patients with relapsing-remitting disease, either stable or active. TEMRA cells were FACS-enriched, and CD8+ and CD4+ T cells were isolated negatively. The sample taken for sequencing was CD4+ T cells from PBMCs. This sequence was found in a human donor with multiple sclerosis. The genes are TRBV30 and TRBJ2-5; 8 bases match TRBD2. The CDR3 region is CAWSVLVLAARRGETQYF. The CDR3 nucleotides are TGTGCCTGGAGTGTACTTGTACTAGCGGCCCGCCGGGGAGAGACCCAGTACTTC.